These 2 T cell receptor beta chains originate from one sample sequenced in a study of T cells in Graves' hyperthyroidism and ophthalmopathy. The investigators amplified TCR beta CDR3 regions from RNA transcripts. The primer set for the first-round RT-PCR of the TCR CDR3 was HTBI. One entry per CDR3 protein, called by TCRdb with MiXCR from the multiplex PCR reads. The profile shows roughly 650,000 distinct CDR3 sequences, 16% of them singletons. Input material: blood. These receptors were taken from a woman in her thirties or forties with Graves' ophthalmopathy.

This clonotype turned up a few times. The chain couples TRBV28 to TRBJ1-2; TRBD1 matches 7 bases. The germline gives CDR1 MDHEN, CDR2 SYDVKM. V shed 4 bases and J 4 bases; nucleotides not matched to a gene: 12. The CDR3 totals 16 residues. The CDR3, as DNA: TGTGCCAGCAGTTCAGGGACAGCAAGCTTTGGCTATGGCTACACCTTC. Amino acids: CASSSGTASFGYGYTF.

The chain's CDR3 is CASSSWGGLGPLHF. For the CDR3, the DNA is TGTGCCAGCAGTTCCTGGGGAGGCTTAGGACCCCTCCACTTT. V usage is TRBV27 and J usage is TRBJ1-6; D gene ambiguous. V gave up 4 bases and J gave up 12 bases, with 16 bases separating them. CDR1 is MNHEY and CDR2 is SMNVEV in the germline V gene (reference sequence). This CDR3 has 14 amino acids.